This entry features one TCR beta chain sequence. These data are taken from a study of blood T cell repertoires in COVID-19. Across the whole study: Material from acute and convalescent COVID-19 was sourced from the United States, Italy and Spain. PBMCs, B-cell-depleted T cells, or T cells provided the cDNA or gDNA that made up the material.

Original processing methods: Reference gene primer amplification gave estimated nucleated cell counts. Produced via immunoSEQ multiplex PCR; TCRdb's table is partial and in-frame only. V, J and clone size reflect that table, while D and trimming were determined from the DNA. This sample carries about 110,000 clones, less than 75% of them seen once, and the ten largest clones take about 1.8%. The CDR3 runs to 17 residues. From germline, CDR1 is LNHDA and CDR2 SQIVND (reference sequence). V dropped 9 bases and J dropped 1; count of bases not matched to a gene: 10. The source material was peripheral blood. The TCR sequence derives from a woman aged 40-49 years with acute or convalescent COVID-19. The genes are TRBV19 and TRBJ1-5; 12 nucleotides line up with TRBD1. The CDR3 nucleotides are TGTGCCAGCCGCCGGGACAGGGGGCTTGGGAGCAATCAGCCCCAGCATTTT. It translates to CASRRDRGLGSNQPQHF.